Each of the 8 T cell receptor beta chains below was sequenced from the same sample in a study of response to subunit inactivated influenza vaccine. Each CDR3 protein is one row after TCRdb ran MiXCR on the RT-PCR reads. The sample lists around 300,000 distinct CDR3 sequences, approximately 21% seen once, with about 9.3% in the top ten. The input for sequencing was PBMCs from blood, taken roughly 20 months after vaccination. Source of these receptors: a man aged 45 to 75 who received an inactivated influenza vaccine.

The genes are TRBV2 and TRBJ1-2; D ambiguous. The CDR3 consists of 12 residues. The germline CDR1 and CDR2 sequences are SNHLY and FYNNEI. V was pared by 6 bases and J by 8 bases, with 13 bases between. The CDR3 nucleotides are TGTGCCAGCAGCAGAACGGTGGAGGGCTACACCTTC. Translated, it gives CASSRTVEGYTF.

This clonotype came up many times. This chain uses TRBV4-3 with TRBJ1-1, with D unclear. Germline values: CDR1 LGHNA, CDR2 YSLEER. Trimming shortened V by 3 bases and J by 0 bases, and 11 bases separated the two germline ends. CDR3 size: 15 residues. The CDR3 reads CASSQWTGMNTEAFF. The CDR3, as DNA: TGCGCCAGCAGCCAGTGGACGGGCATGAACACTGAAGCTTTCTTT.

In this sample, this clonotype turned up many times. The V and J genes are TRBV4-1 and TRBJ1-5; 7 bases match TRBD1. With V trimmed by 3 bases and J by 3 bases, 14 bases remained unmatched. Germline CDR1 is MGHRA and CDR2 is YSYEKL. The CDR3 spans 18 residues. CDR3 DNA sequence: TGCGCCAGCAGCCATGGAAAACTACAGGGGACCATCAATCAGCCCCAGCATTTT. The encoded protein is CASSHGKLQGTINQPQHF.

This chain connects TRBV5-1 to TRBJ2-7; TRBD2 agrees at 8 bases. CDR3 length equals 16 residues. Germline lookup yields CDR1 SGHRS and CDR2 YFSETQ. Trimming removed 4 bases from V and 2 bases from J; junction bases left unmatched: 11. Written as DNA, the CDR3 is TGCGCCAGCAGCAACGGGGGGGTCGAAATTGCCTACGAGCAGTACTTC. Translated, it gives CASSNGGVEIAYEQYF.

The CDR3 DNA follows: TGTGCCATCAGCCAAGGACAGGGAATCTATGGCTACACCTTC. Translation: CAISQGQGIYGYTF. J is TRBJ1-2 and V is TRBV10-3; 8 bases match TRBD1. In germline, CDR1 is ENHRY, CDR2 SYGVKD. The CDR3 runs to 14 residues. The junction had 7 bases not matched to a gene; V was cut back by 6 bases and J by 4 bases.

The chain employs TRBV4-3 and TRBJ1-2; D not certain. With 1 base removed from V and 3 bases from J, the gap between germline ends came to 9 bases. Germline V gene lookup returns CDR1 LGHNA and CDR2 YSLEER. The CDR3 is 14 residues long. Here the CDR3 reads CASSQGVTDYGYTF. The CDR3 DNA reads TGCGCCAGCAGCCAAGGGGTCACCGACTATGGCTACACCTTC.

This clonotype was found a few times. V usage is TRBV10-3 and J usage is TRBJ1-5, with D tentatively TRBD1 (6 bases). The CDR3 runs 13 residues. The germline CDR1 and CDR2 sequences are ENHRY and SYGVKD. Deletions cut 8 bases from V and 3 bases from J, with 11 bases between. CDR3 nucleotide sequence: TGTGCCATCTCGAACAGGGACAATCAGCCCCAGCATTTT. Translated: CAISNRDNQPQHF.

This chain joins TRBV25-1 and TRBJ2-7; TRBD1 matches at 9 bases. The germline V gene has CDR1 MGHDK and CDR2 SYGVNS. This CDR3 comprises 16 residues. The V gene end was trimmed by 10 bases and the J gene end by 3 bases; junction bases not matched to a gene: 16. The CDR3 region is CATDAGTGLFGYEQYF. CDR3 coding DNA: TGTGCCACCGACGCCGGGACAGGGTTATTCGGCTACGAGCAGTACTTC.